The TCR beta chain under discussion was sequenced for a study of T-cell memory formation after mild COVID-19. Study-level points and caveats: The study found contracting CD4+ clones mainly in CM and EM and contracting CD8+ clones in EMRA. Clones that shrank (day 15 to 85) were balanced CD4/CD8, whereas later expanders leaned CD4+.

In TCRdb, the 5' RACE reads were re-called with MiXCR into one record per CDR3 protein. The sample gives 350,000 to 550,000 distinct CDR3 sequences, under 20% of which show up once; 20% to 25% is in the top ten. V lost 0 bases to trimming and J lost 1 base, with 6 bases between them. CDR3 length: 15 amino acids. Notes on this clonotype: As yet, its antigen is unknown.

The clonotype was recovered from a man younger than 35 who had mild COVID-19 (a few samples of this study predate the infection). Cell type and time point are not known. This chain uses TRBV12-3 or TRBV12-4 with TRBJ2-2; D unresolved. Material for sequencing was PBMCs or a T cell subset sorted from them (not recorded which). CDR3 amino acids: CASSLAARNTGELFF. The CDR3, as DNA: TGTGCCAGCAGTTTAGCTGCTAGGAACACCGGGGAGCTGTTTTTT.